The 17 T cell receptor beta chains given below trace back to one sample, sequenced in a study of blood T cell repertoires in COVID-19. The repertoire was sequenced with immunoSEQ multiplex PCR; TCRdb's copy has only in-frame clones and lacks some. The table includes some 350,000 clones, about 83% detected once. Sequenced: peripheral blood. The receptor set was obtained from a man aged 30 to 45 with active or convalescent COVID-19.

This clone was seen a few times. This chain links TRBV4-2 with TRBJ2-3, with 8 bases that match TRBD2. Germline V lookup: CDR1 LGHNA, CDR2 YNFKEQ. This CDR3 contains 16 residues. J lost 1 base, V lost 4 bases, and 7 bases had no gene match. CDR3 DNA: TGTGCCAGCAGCCCGGGGGGGGCCCGGGGCACAGATACGCAGTATTTT. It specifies CASSPGGARGTDTQYF.

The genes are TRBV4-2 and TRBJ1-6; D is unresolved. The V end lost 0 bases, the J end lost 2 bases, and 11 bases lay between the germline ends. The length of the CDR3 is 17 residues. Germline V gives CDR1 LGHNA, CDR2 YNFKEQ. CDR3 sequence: CASSQDLGVTYNSPLHF. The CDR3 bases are TGTGCCAGCAGCCAAGATCTCGGAGTTACCTATAATTCACCCCTCCACTTT.

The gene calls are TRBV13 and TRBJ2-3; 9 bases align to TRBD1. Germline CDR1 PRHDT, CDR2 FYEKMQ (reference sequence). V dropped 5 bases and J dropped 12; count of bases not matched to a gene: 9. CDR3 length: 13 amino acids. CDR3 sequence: CASSTAGTGPQYF. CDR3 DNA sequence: TGTGCCAGCAGCACAGCAGGGACAGGGCCCCAGTATTTT.

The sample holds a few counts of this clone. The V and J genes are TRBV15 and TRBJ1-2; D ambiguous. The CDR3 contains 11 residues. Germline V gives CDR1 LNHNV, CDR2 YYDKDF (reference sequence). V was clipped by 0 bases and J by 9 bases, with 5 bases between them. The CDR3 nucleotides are TGTGCCACCAGCAGAGATAGTAGCTACACCTTC. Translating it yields CATSRDSSYTF. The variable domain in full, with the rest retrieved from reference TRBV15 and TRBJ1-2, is DAMVIQNPRYQVTQFGKPVTLSCSQTLNHNVMYWYQQKSSQAPKLLFHYYDKDFNNEADTPDNFQSRRPNTSFCFLDIRSPGLGDTAMYLCATSRDSSYTFGSGTRLTVV.

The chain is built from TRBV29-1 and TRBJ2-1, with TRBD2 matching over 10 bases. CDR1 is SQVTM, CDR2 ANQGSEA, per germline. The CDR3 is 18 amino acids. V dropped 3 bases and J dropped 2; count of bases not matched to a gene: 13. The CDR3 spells CSVEEASGSRFPYNEQFF. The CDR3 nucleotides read TGCAGCGTTGAGGAGGCTAGCGGGAGCCGGTTCCCCTACAATGAGCAGTTCTTC.

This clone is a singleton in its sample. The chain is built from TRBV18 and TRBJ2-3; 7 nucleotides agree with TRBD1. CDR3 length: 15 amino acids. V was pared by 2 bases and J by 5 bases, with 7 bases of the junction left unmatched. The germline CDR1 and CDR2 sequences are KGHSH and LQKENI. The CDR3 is CASSPETGKVDTQYF. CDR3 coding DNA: TGTGCCAGCTCACCAGAGACAGGGAAAGTAGATACGCAGTATTTT.

In DNA form, the CDR3 reads TGTGCCAGCAGCCCCCGCTGGGGGGTGAACACTGAAGCTTTCTTT. Its protein product is CASSPRWGVNTEAFF. The chain employs TRBV13 and TRBJ1-1, with a weak D call TRBD1 (5 bases). CDR1 PRHDT and CDR2 FYEKMQ come from the germline V gene (reference sequence). Between the trimmed V and J ends, which lost 5 bases and 0 bases, there was a span of 13 bases. This CDR3 spans 15 amino acids.

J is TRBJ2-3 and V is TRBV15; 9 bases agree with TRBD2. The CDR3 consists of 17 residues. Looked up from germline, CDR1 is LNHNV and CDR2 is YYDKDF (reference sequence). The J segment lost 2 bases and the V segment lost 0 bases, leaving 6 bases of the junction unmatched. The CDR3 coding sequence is TGTGCCACCAGCAGAGATAGGGGACTAGCTTACACAGATACGCAGTATTTT. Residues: CATSRDRGLAYTDTQYF.

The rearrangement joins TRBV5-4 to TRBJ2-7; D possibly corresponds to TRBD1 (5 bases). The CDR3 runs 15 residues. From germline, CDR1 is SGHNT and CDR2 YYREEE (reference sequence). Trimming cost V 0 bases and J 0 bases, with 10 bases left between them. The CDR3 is CASSLGPDSSYEQYF. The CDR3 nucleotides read TGTGCCAGCAGCTTGGGGCCAGACAGCTCCTACGAGCAGTACTTC. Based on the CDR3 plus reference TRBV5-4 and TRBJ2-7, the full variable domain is ETGVTQSPTHLIKTRGQQVTLRCSSQSGHNTVSWYQQALGQGPQFIFQYYREEENGRGNFPPRFSGLQFPNYSSELNVNALELDDSALYLCASSLGPDSSYEQYFGPGTRLTVT.

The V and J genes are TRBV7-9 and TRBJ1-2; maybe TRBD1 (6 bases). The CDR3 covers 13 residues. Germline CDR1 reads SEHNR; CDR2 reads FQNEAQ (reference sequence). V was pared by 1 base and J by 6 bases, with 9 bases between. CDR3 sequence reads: CASSLERTDGYTF. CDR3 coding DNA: TGTGCCAGCAGCTTAGAGCGGACAGATGGCTACACCTTC.

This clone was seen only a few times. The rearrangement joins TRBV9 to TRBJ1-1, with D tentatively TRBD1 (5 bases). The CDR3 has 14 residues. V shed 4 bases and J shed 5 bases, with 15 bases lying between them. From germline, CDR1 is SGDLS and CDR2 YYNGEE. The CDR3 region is CASSRGGEGTEAFF. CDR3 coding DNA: TGTGCCAGCAGCCGGGGAGGGGAGGGAACTGAAGCTTTCTTT.

CDR3 sequence (DNA): TGTGCCAGCAGTTCCCCCGGGCTACAGGGGATGGCTAACTATGGCTACACCTTC. Translated: CASSSPGLQGMANYGYTF. The chain joins TRBV25-1 to TRBJ1-2, with TRBD1 matching 7 bases. The junction had 15 bases not matched to a gene; V was cut back by 5 bases and J by 0 bases. This CDR3 has 18 residues. Germline loops: CDR1 MGHDK, CDR2 SYGVNS.

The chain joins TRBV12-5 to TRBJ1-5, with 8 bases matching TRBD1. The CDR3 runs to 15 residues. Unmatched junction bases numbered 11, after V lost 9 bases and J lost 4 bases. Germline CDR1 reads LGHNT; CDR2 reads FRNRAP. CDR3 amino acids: CASPPRTGPNQPQHF. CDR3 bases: TGTGCTAGCCCCCCCCGGACAGGGCCAAATCAGCCCCAGCATTTT.

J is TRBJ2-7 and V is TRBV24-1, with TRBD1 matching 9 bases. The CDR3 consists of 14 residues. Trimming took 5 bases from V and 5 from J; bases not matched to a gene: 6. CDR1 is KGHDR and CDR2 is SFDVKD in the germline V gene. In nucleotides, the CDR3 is TGTGCCACCAGTGGAGGGGACAGGGATGACGAGCAGTACTTC. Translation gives CATSGGDRDDEQYF.

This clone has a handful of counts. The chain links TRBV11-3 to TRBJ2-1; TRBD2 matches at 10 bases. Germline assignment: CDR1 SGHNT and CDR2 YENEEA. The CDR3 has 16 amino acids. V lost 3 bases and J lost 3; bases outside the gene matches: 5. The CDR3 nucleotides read TGTGCCAGCAGCTTGAGTGCTAGCGGGGGCTACAATGAGCAGTTCTTC. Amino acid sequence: CASSLSASGGYNEQFF.

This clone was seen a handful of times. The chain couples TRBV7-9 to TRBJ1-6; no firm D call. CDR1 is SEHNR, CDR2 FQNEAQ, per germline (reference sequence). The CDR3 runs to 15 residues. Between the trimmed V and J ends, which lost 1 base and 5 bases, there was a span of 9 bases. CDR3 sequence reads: CASSLGGGHNSPLHF. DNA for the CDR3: TGTGCCAGCAGCTTAGGGGGAGGCCATAATTCACCCCTCCACTTT.

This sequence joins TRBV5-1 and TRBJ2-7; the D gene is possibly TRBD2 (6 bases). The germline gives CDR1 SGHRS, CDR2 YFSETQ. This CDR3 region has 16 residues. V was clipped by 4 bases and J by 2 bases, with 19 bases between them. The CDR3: CASSPQATSPTYEQYF. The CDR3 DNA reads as TGCGCCAGCAGCCCCCAGGCCACTAGCCCGACCTACGAGCAGTACTTC. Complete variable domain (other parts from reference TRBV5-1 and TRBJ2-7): KAGVTQTPRYLIKTRGQQVTLSCSPISGHRSVSWYQQTPGQGLQFLFEYFSETQRNKGNFPGRFSGRQFSNSRSEMNVSTLELGDSALYLCASSPQATSPTYEQYFGPGTRLTVT.